The following is a T cell receptor beta chain sequence with its context. Its matching antigen is unknown. Method: immunoSEQ multiplex PCR; TCRdb's copy keeps in-frame clones and lacks some. Here the sample spans fewer than 200,000 clones, under 90% being singletons. These data come from a study of cytomegalovirus exposure and HLA in healthy donors. The donors were part of the validation cohort of some 120 subjects. That cohort was separate from the first cohort, which comprised fewer than 800 subjects. Whole-study findings and limits: TCR sequences were mostly rare, though some public TCRs occurred in many donors.

The V gene's germline CDR1 is LNHNV and CDR2 YYDKDF (reference sequence). The V and J ends lost 3 bases and 5 bases, in that order; junction bases with no gene match: 4. This CDR3 has 15 amino acids. Sequenced input: PBMCs. The clonotype comes from a man aged 18 to 30 in good health and CMV-seropositive. The rearrangement links TRBV15 to TRBJ2-3; TRBD2 matches 11 bases. CDR3 region: CATSRTSGMLDTQYF. The CDR3 DNA is TGTGCCACCAGCAGGACTAGCGGGATGTTAGATACGCAGTATTTT.